The clone carrying this T cell receptor (beta chain) was counted ten times or more. Its antigen is still unknown. This CDR3 has 16 residues. V lost 5 bases to trimming and J lost 4 bases, with 20 bases between them. The sample comes from a study of CD8 T cells in ankylosing spondylitis. Findings and caveats of the study: Disease-linked clones displayed a CD8+ phenotype and appeared relatively rarely in peripheral blood.

With molecular barcodes, quantitative 5'-RACE was used to make the TCR beta libraries. TCRdb analysed the 5' RACE reads with MiXCR anew, one entry per CDR3 protein. The data contain just under 95,000 distinct CDR3 sequences, about 8.1% of them singletons. This TCR came from a male donor with ankylosing spondylitis or in good health (not recorded which). Sequenced input: blood, either unsorted or a sorted T cell fraction (not recorded which). The V gene is TRBV12-3 or TRBV12-4, the J gene TRBJ2-5; weak D call: TRBD1 (6 bases). CDR3: CASSPPRARGSETQYF. The DNA for the CDR3 is TGTGCCAGCAGTCCACCGAGGGCCAGGGGCTCAGAGACCCAGTACTTC.